Below are 5 T cell receptor beta chains sequenced from a single sample in a study of response to subunit inactivated influenza vaccine. TCRdb reprocessed the RT-PCR reads via MiXCR and lists one record per CDR3 protein. This table holds approximately 500,000 distinct CDR3 sequences, around 25% found once. Another study also made use of these data, one on T cells expressing NK-cell markers. Turning to that study: UMI-tagged 5'RACE template switching yielded the TCR beta cDNA.

The material was CD4+ T cells sorted from PBMCs, obtained 11 to 12 days after vaccination. These receptors were obtained from a man aged 50 or older who received an inactivated influenza vaccine.

The chain combines TRBV5-1 with TRBJ2-7; D gene ambiguous. CDR1 is SGHRS, CDR2 YFSETQ, per germline. Trimming removed 1 base from V and 5 bases from J, with 10 bases in between. CDR3 length: 13 amino acids. The CDR3 sequence is CASSLSSGDEQYF. CDR3 bases: TGCGCCAGCAGCTTGAGTAGTGGGGACGAGCAGTACTTC.

The chain is built from TRBV10-3 and TRBJ2-3; tentative D call: TRBD1 (5 bases). Germline lookup yields CDR1 ENHRY and CDR2 SYGVKD. Trimming took off 6 bases at V and 2 bases at J, with 12 bases between the two ends. The length of the CDR3 is 14 residues. This CDR3 reads CAISDSPNTDTQYF. The CDR3 DNA follows: TGTGCCATCAGCGACAGTCCAAACACAGATACGCAGTATTTT.

V gene TRBV20-1 combines with J gene TRBJ2-1; D not resolved. V was trimmed by 6 bases and J by 1 base, leaving 16 bases between them. There are 15 residues in the CDR3. The germline CDR1 and CDR2 sequences are DFQATT and SNEGSKA (reference sequence). CDR3 nucleotides: TGCAGTGCCCACGAAAGACTGATGTCCTACAATGAGCAGTTCTTC. Encoded protein: CSAHERLMSYNEQFF.

As concerns this clonotype: Compared with germline, one end of the junction differs, possibly owing to a read error. The rearrangement uses TRBV3-1 and TRBJ2-3; 12 bases are a match to TRBD2. The CDR3 is made up of 16 amino acids. CDR1 and CDR2 from the germline V gene are LGHDT and YNNKEL (reference sequence). The CDR3 loop reads CANSQLAGGLTDTQYF. The CDR3 nucleotides are TGTGCCAACAGCCAACTAGCGGGGGGCCTAACAGATACGCAGTATTTT.

The chain employs TRBV7-2 and TRBJ1-1, with D possibly TRBD1 on 5 matching bases. This CDR3 contains 14 residues. Trimming cost V 5 bases and J 6 bases, with 16 bases left between them. The germline gives CDR1 SGHTA, CDR2 FQGNSA. The CDR3 bases are TGTGCCAGCAGCCGTGGGGACTCCCACCCTGAAGCTTTCTTT. Encoded protein: CASSRGDSHPEAFF.